These T cell receptor beta chains were read from a single sample in a study of tumor-infiltrating lymphocytes in primary liver carcinoma. TCRdb analysed the multiplex PCR reads with MiXCR anew, one entry per CDR3 protein. The table lists 310,000 or so distinct CDR3 sequences, 58% of them singletons. The sequenced material came from peripheral blood. The receptors here all came from a woman aged 25-40 years with primary liver carcinoma and hepatitis B virus infection. Both conserved end residues are part of each CDR3. The D gene is left open where the match is weak. Where a row states a size, it is once, few, many or the class of an expanded clone; other rows omit it.

CDR3 DNA | CDR3 protein | D gene | clone size | J gene | CDR3 length | V gene
TGTGCCAGCAGCAGACAGGGACTGCCCCCGTTGGATGAGCAGTTCTTC | CASSRQGLPPLDEQFF | . | many | TRBJ2-1 | 16 | TRBV11-1
TGTGCCAGCAGTTGGGGGTGGGACACTGAAGCTTTCTTT | CASSWGWDTEAFF | . | . | TRBJ1-1 | 13 | TRBV6-1
TGCAGCCTTGATAGCGGGAATTTCAATGAGCAGTACTTC | CSLDSGNFNEQYF | TRBD2 | . | TRBJ2-7 | 13 | TRBV29-1
TGTGCCTGGAGTAGAGGTACAGATACGCAGTATTTT | CAWSRGTDTQYF | . | . | TRBJ2-3 | 12 | TRBV30
TGTGTCAGCAGGTCGAGGGGGTACTCTGGAAACACCATATATTTT | CVSRSRGYSGNTIYF | . | . | TRBJ1-3 | 15 | TRBV6-5
TGTGCCACCCAGGAGGGGTATGGGGGGCCGTGGGAGCAGTACTTC | CATQEGYGGPWEQYF | . | . | TRBJ2-7 | 15 | TRBV10-3
TGTGCCAGCAGTTTATTGTTGCTTGACACTGAAGCTTTCTTT | CASSLLLLDTEAFF | . | . | TRBJ1-1 | 14 | TRBV28
TGTGCCAGCACCCCTAGAGGGACTAACCATGCTGAGCAGTTCTTC | CASTPRGTNHAEQFF | TRBD2 | . | TRBJ2-1 | 15 | TRBV6-5
TGCGCCAGCACCGAGAAGACCCAGTACTTC | CASTEKTQYF | . | . | TRBJ2-5 | 10 | TRBV10-2
TGTGCCAGCAGTTACTCTATTGGTGAGGGGGAGCTGTTTTTT | CASSYSIGEGELFF | . | many | TRBJ2-2 | 14 | TRBV6-5
TGTGCCGGCAGCTTAAGCGTCAGCCTAACCTACGAGCAGTACTTC | CAGSLSVSLTYEQYF | . | . | TRBJ2-7 | 15 | TRBV11-2
TGTGCCAGCTTCCATAGCGGGAGTGGCACAGATACGCAGTATTTT | CASFHSGSGTDTQYF | TRBD2 | . | TRBJ2-3 | 15 | TRBV6-1
TGTGCCAGCAGCTCCCTAGCGGAATCCTACGAGCAGTACTTC | CASSSLAESYEQYF | TRBD2 | few | TRBJ2-7 | 14 | TRBV5-4
TGTGCCAGCAGCTCTGACTGGACTAGCGGTTACAATGAGCAGCTCTTC | CASSSDWTSGYNEQLF | TRBD2 | . | TRBJ2-1 | 16 | TRBV5-6
TGTGCCAGCAGTCCAAAACGGTCCAACACCAGGGAGCTGTTTTTT | CASSPKRSNTRELFF | . | . | TRBJ2-2 | 15 | TRBV6-5
TGCGCCAGCAACCAGAATAGGGGCTCAGAGACCCAGTACTTC | CASNQNRGSETQYF | . | . | TRBJ2-5 | 14 | TRBV4-3
TGTGCCAGCAGTCCCTATTCGACAGGGGGCAATGAGCAGTTCTTC | CASSPYSTGGNEQFF | TRBD1 | few | TRBJ2-1 | 15 | TRBV28
TGTGCCAGCAGTGACGACCTGTGGCGGGAATACGAGCAGTACTTC | CASSDDLWREYEQYF | . | few | TRBJ2-7 | 15 | TRBV6-1
TGTGCCACCCAGGGAAACCCCGGAGGTGGCAATGAGCAGTTCTTC | CATQGNPGGGNEQFF | . | many | TRBJ2-1 | 15 | TRBV11-3
TGTGCCATCAGTTACTCAGTAGCGGGAGGCCTCTCGTCTGGGAACGAGCAGTACTTC | CAISYSVAGGLSSGNEQYF | TRBD2 | . | TRBJ2-7 | 19 | TRBV6-2/TRBV6-3